This TCR beta chain was profiled in a study of Graves' ophthalmopathy and Graves' hyperthyroidism. A remark on this clonotype: No conserved phenylalanine or tryptophan ends this CDR3, so it is likely a read error. The DNA is omitted, as the CDR3 cannot be located on it reliably, and the CDR3 follows TCRdb's listing.

The TCR beta CDR3 regions underwent amplification from RNA transcripts. An opening RT-PCR round employed HTBI primers and preceded a second-round multiplex PCR. MiXCR, applied by TCRdb to the multiplex PCR reads, yields one record per CDR3 protein. The sample has about 740,000 distinct CDR3 sequences; around 40% are singletons. With termini counted, the CDR3 has 11 amino acids. Per germline, CDR1 SGHAT and CDR2 FQNNGV. Specimen: peripheral blood. The gene calls are TRBV11-2 and TRBJ1-2; TRBD1 reflects the table's D call only, with no check against the DNA. The TCR was taken from an adult man with Graves' ophthalmopathy. The CDR3 loop is CASSLDRGPSY.